Each of the 29 T cell receptor beta chains below was sequenced from the same sample in a study of T cells in Graves' hyperthyroidism and ophthalmopathy. What was amplified from RNA transcripts were TCR beta CDR3 regions. RT-PCR in the first round (using the HTBI primer set) targeted the TCR CDR3. From the multiplex PCR reads, TCRdb called clonotypes with MiXCR, one entry per CDR3 protein. The data contain a few hundred thousand distinct CDR3 sequences, 15% of them seen just once; the ten biggest clones take up roughly 33%. The sample was blood. These receptor sequences come from a woman in her thirties with Graves' hyperthyroidism.

Concerning this clonotype itself: This could be a read error, since a much larger clone is one nucleotide away. The chain is built from TRBV27 and TRBJ1-5; the D is unclear. The CDR3 covers 13 residues. The germline V gene has CDR1 MNHEY and CDR2 SMNVEV (reference sequence). CDR3 loop: CGSSFSLQQPQHF. CDR3 bases: TGTGGCAGCAGTTTCTCACTACAGCAGCCCCAGCATTTT.

In DNA, the CDR3 is TGTGCCAGCAGCTTAGAGGGGCCGGGGAGTGGCTACACCTTC. This translates into CASSLEGPGSGYTF. The genes are TRBV7-9 and TRBJ1-2, with a tentative D call TRBD1 (5 bases). Per germline, CDR1 SEHNR and CDR2 FQNEAQ (reference sequence). The CDR3 is made up of 14 amino acids. Deletions cut 1 base from V and 7 bases from J, with 13 bases between. The full variable domain, rest sourced from reference TRBV7-9 and TRBJ1-2, is DTGVSQNPRHKITKRGQNVTFRCDPISEHNRLYWYRQTLGQGPEFLTYFQNEAQLEKSRLLSDRFSAERPKGSFSTLEIQRTEQGDSAMYLCASSLEGPGSGYTFGSGTRLTVV.

This clonotype has ten or more counts. The chain joins TRBV3-1 to TRBJ1-2, with no clear D. V was cut by 0 bases and J by 9 bases, with 14 bases left in between. The CDR3 runs to 14 residues. Germline V gives CDR1 LGHDT, CDR2 YNNKEL (reference sequence). The CDR3 DNA reads TGTGCCAGCAGCCAAGATTCGGCAGGTATTAGCTACACCTTC. It specifies CASSQDSAGISYTF.

This clonotype was seen many times. V and J are TRBV6-1 and TRBJ2-2; no definite D call. This CDR3 region has 13 residues. Per the germline V gene, CDR1 is MNHNS and CDR2 is SASEGT. Between the trimmed V and J ends, which lost 9 bases and 9 bases, there was a span of 17 bases. The CDR3 region has the DNA TGTGCCAGTACCCTCCCCGGATCCAGGGAGCTGTTTTTT. Residues: CASTLPGSRELFF.

This clonotype was detected many times. This chain connects TRBV20-1 to TRBJ2-3; 7 bases align to TRBD1. The CDR3 is 17 residues long. J gave up 4 bases and V 6 bases, and 19 bases lay outside the gene matches. The V gene's germline CDR1 is DFQATT and CDR2 SNEGSKA (reference sequence). The CDR3 loop is CSAQGLNRGKVADTQYF. CDR3 bases: TGCAGTGCCCAAGGCCTAAACAGGGGAAAAGTGGCAGATACGCAGTATTTT.

There are many counts of this clonotype. The CDR3 DNA reads TGTGCCAGCTCACTCTCGGCAGGCACAGATACGCAGTATTTT. Amino acids: CASSLSAGTDTQYF. J is TRBJ2-3 and V is TRBV18; D is uncertain. This CDR3 spans 14 amino acids. Germline CDR1 is KGHSH and CDR2 is LQKENI. Trimming took off 4 bases at V and 1 base at J, with 9 bases between the two ends. Based on the CDR3 plus reference TRBV18 and TRBJ2-3, the full variable domain is NAGVMQNPRHLVRRRGQEARLRCSPMKGHSHVYWYRQLPEEGLKFMVYLQKENIIDESGMPKERFSAEFPKEGPSILRIQQVVRGDSAAYFCASSLSAGTDTQYFGPGTRLTVL.

In this sample, this clonotype turned up a few times. The CDR3 region is CASSEGGRAGEQYF. In DNA, the CDR3 is TGTGCCAGCAGTGAAGGCGGGAGGGCCGGGGAGCAGTACTTC. This chain links TRBV25-1 with TRBJ2-7, with 9 bases identical to TRBD2. Per germline, CDR1 MGHDK and CDR2 SYGVNS. The trim removed 2 bases at V and 7 bases at J, leaving 6 bases unmatched. The CDR3 is 14 residues long.

The chain joins TRBV13 to TRBJ1-1, with a tentative D call TRBD1 (5 bases). There are 13 residues in the CDR3. Per germline, CDR1 PRHDT and CDR2 FYEKMQ (reference sequence). V lost 4 bases and J 5 bases, leaving 11 bases between the germline ends. CDR3 in DNA: TGTGCCAGCAGCTCCCTCAGGGTAACTGAAGCTTTCTTT. It encodes CASSSLRVTEAFF.

A few counts support this clonotype. The chain carries TRBV24-1 and TRBJ2-7; D tentatively fits TRBD1 or TRBD2 (5 bases each). Germline-derived CDR1 and CDR2 are KGHDR and SFDVKD. V shed 4 bases and J shed 2 bases, with 14 bases lying between them. The CDR3 spans 15 residues. The CDR3 nucleotides read TGTGCCACCAGTGAGGGGGAAGGGAGAACCTACGAGCAGTACTTC. Its protein is CATSEGEGRTYEQYF.

This clonotype came up a few times. The chain has TRBV29-1 and TRBJ2-3; 12 nucleotides agree with TRBD2. With V trimmed by 6 bases and J by 4 bases, 5 bases remained unmatched. The CDR3 extends over 14 amino acids. Germline CDR1 is SQVTM and CDR2 is ANQGSEA. For the CDR3, the DNA is TGCAGCGTCCTCGGACTAGCGGGACCAGATACGCAGTATTTT. It yields the protein CSVLGLAGPDTQYF.

This chain connects TRBV18 to TRBJ1-3, with unresolved D. The germline gives CDR1 KGHSH, CDR2 LQKENI. The germline V and J ends were trimmed by 4 bases and 0 bases, with 10 bases remaining between them. The CDR3 has 15 amino acids. Here the CDR3 DNA reads TGTGCCAGCTCACTAGACCGAGACTCTGGAAACACCATATATTTT. Residues: CASSLDRDSGNTIYF.

This clonotype was observed at least ten times. This chain connects TRBV7-6 to TRBJ2-1; D may be TRBD2 (5 bases). CDR1 is SGHVS, CDR2 FNYEAQ, per germline. This CDR3 comprises 15 residues. Trimming removed 1 base at V and 6 bases at J, with 13 bases between. CDR3 in DNA: TGTGCCAGCAGCTTAGAATCTAGCTTGGTCAATGAGCAGTTCTTC. It encodes CASSLESSLVNEQFF.

The V and J genes are TRBV5-1 and TRBJ2-5, with 10 bases that match TRBD2. With V trimmed by 4 bases and J by 2 bases, 8 bases remained unmatched. The CDR3 is 16 residues long. Germline CDR1 SGHRS, CDR2 YFSETQ. CDR3: CASSLRASGGQETQYF. Here the CDR3 DNA reads TGCGCCAGCAGCCTTAGGGCTAGCGGGGGACAAGAGACCCAGTACTTC.

This clonotype has at least ten counts. Germline and junction disagree at one end, which may indicate a read error. The CDR3 region is CSARGHPSDQETQYF. The CDR3 coding sequence is TGCAGTGCCAGAGGACACCCGTCAGACCAAGAGACCCAGTACTTC. The chain combines TRBV20-1 with TRBJ2-5; D may be TRBD1 (5 bases). CDR1 and CDR2 (germline): DFQATT, SNEGSKA (reference sequence). The CDR3 spans 15 residues.

This clonotype showed up many times. CDR3 sequence (DNA): TGTGCCAGCAGTTTCCAGGGGGACACTGAAGCTTTCTTT. Amino acid sequence: CASSFQGDTEAFF. The chain recombines TRBV27 with TRBJ1-1; 7 bases are a match to TRBD1. The CDR3 covers 13 residues. With 3 bases clipped from V and 3 bases from J, the junction kept 1 base outside the gene matches. The germline gives CDR1 MNHEY, CDR2 SMNVEV (reference sequence).

This clonotype occurred a few times. The chain combines TRBV5-1 with TRBJ2-5; 8 bases fit TRBD2. The V gene's germline CDR1 is SGHRS and CDR2 YFSETQ. CDR3 length equals 17 residues. With V trimmed by 4 bases and J by 2 bases, 13 bases remained unmatched. The CDR3 DNA reads TGCGCCAGCAGCCCGGGGCTAGCGGGCCTAGATCAAGAGACCCAGTACTTC. It specifies CASSPGLAGLDQETQYF.

The chain recombines TRBV5-1 with TRBJ2-2; perhaps D is TRBD1 or TRBD2 (5 bases each). Trimming took 4 bases from V and 6 from J, leaving 25 bases between them. The CDR3 has 18 residues. CDR1 SGHRS and CDR2 YFSETQ come from the germline V gene. The CDR3: CASSGFSGSIVSAGELFF. The CDR3 DNA sequence: TGCGCCAGCAGCGGCTTTTCAGGGAGTATCGTTTCGGCCGGGGAGCTGTTTTTT.

This clonotype was recorded many times. The CDR3 loop reads CASRLYSVTDTQYF. Here the CDR3 DNA reads TGTGCCAGCAGGCTCTATAGTGTTACAGATACGCAGTATTTT. This chain uses TRBV6-1 with TRBJ2-3; unclear D gene. Per the germline V gene, CDR1 is MNHNS and CDR2 is SASEGT. V lost 6 bases to trimming and J lost 3 bases, with 13 bases between them. The CDR3 is made up of 14 amino acids.

V and J are TRBV14 and TRBJ2-5, with D unresolved. CDR3 length: 15 residues. V lost 4 bases to trimming and J lost 7 bases, with 19 bases between them. Germline CDR1 reads SGHDN; CDR2 reads FVKESK. The chain's CDR3 is CASSLLQGRAGTQYF. CDR3 nucleotide sequence: TGTGCCAGCAGCCTATTACAAGGACGGGCAGGGACCCAGTACTTC.

The V gene is TRBV20-1, the J gene TRBJ2-1; 12 nucleotides align to TRBD2. This CDR3 has 15 residues. Looked up from germline, CDR1 is DFQATT and CDR2 is SNEGSKA (reference sequence). The trim removed 5 bases at V and 3 bases at J, leaving 5 bases unmatched. CDR3 sequence: CSARLAGAIYNEQFF. In DNA, the CDR3 is TGCAGTGCTCGACTAGCGGGAGCGATCTACAATGAGCAGTTCTTC.

This clonotype was detected many times. The rearrangement links TRBV2 to TRBJ1-1, with unresolved D. Germline CDR1 and CDR2: SNHLY and FYNNEI. The CDR3 sequence is 10 residues long. The ends were cut back, 6 bases at V and 8 bases at J, with 7 bases in the middle. The CDR3 region has the DNA TGTGCCAGCAGGGGAGGAGAAGCTTTCTTT. This sequence encodes CASRGGEAFF.

This clonotype occurred many times. The chain joins TRBV11-2 to TRBJ2-5; a weak D match, TRBD2 (7 bases). Trimming cost V 0 bases and J 5 bases, with 13 bases left between them. CDR3 length equals 15 residues. Germline-derived CDR1 and CDR2 are SGHAT and FQNNGV. The CDR3 reads CASSLDGRGGETQYF. CDR3 nucleotide sequence: TGTGCCAGCAGCTTAGATGGCAGGGGAGGGGAGACCCAGTACTTC.

This chain links TRBV5-6 with TRBJ2-5; the match to TRBD1 covers 7 bases. Unmatched junction bases numbered 5, after V lost 4 bases and J lost 5 bases. The CDR3 consists of 13 residues. Germline V gene data show CDR1 as SGHDT and CDR2 as YYEEEE. Written as DNA, the CDR3 is TGTGCCAGCAGCGTGGACAGGCGGGAGACCCAGTACTTC. Translating gives CASSVDRRETQYF.

This chain uses TRBV2 with TRBJ2-5, with unresolved D. Germline assignment: CDR1 SNHLY and CDR2 FYNNEI. The CDR3 covers 13 residues. The germline V and J ends were trimmed by 4 bases and 2 bases, with 8 bases remaining between them. The CDR3 nucleotides read TGTGCCAGCAGTGGAAAAGCTCAAGAGACCCAGTACTTC. Its translation is CASSGKAQETQYF.

This clonotype appeared a few times. The V gene is TRBV5-6, the J gene TRBJ2-7; D not certain. V dropped 0 bases and J dropped 4 bases, with 8 bases sitting between them. CDR1 and CDR2 from the germline V gene are SGHDT and YYEEEE. CDR3 size: 13 residues. For the CDR3, the DNA is TGTGCCAGCAGCTTGGGCCCCGATTACGAGCAGTACTTC. As protein: CASSLGPDYEQYF.

This clonotype was observed at least ten times. The rearrangement uses TRBV6-5 and TRBJ2-7; 9 nucleotides align to TRBD2. The CDR3 consists of 17 residues. Per the germline V gene, CDR1 is MNHEY and CDR2 is SVGAGI. V dropped 0 bases and J dropped 0; count of bases not matched to a gene: 6. The CDR3 loop is CASSYSRTSGPSYEQYF. DNA for the CDR3: TGTGCCAGCAGTTACTCCCGAACTAGCGGGCCCTCCTACGAGCAGTACTTC.

Points on this clonotype: A read error may explain this, as a much larger clone is one base away. The gene calls are TRBV3-1 and TRBJ2-5, with a possible D match to TRBD2 (6 bases). The germline V gene encodes CDR1 LGHDT and CDR2 YNNKEL (reference sequence). The CDR3 extends over 16 amino acids. The V and J ends lost 5 bases and 0 bases respectively, with 16 bases between them. The CDR3 DNA sequence: TGTGCCAGCAGCTGTGGGACTTTGATGTACCAAGAGACCCAGTACTTC. Its translation is CASSCGTLMYQETQYF.

This clonotype was counted many times. The rearrangement joins TRBV15 to TRBJ2-1; 7 nucleotides agree with TRBD2. This CDR3 has 13 residues. V gave up 1 base and J gave up 10 bases; unmatched junction bases: 4. CDR1 is LNHNV, CDR2 YYDKDF, per germline (reference sequence). The CDR3, as DNA: TGTGCCACCAGCAGAGTTGCGGGAGAAGAGCAGTTCTTC. Protein: CATSRVAGEEQFF.

This chain connects TRBV19 to TRBJ2-4; possible D gene TRBD1, 6 bases. The V end was cut by 6 bases, the J end by 2 bases, with 14 bases between. CDR1 is LNHDA, CDR2 SQIVND, per germline (reference sequence). CDR3 size: 15 residues. CDR3 loop: CASSLPGQTKNIQYF. The DNA of the CDR3 is TGTGCCAGTAGCCTGCCCGGACAGACCAAAAACATTCAGTACTTC.